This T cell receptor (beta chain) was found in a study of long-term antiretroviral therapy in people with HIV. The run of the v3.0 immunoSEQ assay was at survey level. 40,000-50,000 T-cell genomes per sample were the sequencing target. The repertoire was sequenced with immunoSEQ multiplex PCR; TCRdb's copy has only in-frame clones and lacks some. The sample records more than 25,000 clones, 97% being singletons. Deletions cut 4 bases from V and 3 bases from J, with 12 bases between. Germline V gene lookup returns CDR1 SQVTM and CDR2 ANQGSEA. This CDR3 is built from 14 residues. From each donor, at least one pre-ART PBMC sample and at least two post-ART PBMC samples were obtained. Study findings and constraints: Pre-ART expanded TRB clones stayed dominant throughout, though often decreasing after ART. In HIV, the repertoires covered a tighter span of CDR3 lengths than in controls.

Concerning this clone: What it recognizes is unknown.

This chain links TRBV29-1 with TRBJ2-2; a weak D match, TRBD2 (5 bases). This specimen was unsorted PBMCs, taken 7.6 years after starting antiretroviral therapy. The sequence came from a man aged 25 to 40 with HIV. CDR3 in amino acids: CSVGATGDTGELFF. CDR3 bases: TGCAGCGTTGGGGCTACCGGGGACACCGGGGAGCTGTTTTTT.